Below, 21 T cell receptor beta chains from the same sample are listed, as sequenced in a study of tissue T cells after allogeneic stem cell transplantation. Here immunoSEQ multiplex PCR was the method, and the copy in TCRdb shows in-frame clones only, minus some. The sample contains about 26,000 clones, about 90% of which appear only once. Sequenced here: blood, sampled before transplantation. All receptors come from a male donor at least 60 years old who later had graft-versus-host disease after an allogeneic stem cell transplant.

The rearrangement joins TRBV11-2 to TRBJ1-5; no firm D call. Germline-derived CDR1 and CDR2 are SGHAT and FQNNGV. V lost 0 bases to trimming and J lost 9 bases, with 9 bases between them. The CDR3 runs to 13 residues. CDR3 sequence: CASSLEPGGPQHF. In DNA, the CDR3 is TGTGCCAGCAGCTTAGAACCTGGAGGGCCCCAGCATTTT.

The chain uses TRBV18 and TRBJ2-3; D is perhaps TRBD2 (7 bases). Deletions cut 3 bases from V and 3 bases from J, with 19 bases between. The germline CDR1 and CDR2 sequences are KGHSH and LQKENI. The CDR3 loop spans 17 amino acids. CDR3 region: CASSPMVGGASTDTQYF. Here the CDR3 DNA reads TGTGCCAGCTCACCGATGGTGGGGGGGGCCTCTACAGATACGCAGTATTTT.

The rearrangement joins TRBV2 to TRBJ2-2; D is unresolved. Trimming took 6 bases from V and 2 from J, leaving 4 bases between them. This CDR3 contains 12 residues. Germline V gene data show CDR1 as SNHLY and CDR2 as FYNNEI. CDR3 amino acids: CASSDNTGELFF. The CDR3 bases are TGTGCCAGCAGCGATAACACCGGGGAGCTGTTTTTT.

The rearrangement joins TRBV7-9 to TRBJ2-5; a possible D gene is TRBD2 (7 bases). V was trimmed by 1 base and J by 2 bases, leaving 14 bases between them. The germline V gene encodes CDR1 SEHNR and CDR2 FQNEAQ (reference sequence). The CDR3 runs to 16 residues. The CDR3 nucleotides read TGTGCCAGCAGCTTAGGTGGGGGGGCAATACAAGAGACCCAGTACTTC. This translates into CASSLGGGAIQETQYF.

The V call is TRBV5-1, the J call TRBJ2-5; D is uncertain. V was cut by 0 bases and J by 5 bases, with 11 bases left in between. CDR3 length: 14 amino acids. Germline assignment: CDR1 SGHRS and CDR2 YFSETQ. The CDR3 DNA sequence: TGCGCCAGCAGCTTGGAGGCTAGTTGGGAGACCCAGTACTTC. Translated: CASSLEASWETQYF.

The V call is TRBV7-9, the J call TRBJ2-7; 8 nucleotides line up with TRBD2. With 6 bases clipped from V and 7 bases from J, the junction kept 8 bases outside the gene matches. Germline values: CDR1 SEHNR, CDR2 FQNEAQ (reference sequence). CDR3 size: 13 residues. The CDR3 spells CASSRGGSEEQYF. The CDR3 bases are TGTGCCAGCAGTCGGGGGGGCTCTGAAGAGCAGTACTTC.

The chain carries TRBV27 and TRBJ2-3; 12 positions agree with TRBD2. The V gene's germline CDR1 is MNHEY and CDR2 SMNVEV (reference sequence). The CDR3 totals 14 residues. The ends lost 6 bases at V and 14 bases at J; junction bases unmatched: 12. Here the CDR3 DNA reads TGTGCCAGCAGCCGACTAGCGGGGGCCCTAGTTATGTATTTT. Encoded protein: CASSRLAGALVMYF.

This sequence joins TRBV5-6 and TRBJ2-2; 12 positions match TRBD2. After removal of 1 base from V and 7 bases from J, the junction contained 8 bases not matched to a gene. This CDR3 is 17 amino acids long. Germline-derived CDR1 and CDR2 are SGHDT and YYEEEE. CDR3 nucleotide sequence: TGTGCCAGCAGCTTGAGGACTAGCGGGAAGGAGTACGGGGAGCTGTTTTTT. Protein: CASSLRTSGKEYGELFF.

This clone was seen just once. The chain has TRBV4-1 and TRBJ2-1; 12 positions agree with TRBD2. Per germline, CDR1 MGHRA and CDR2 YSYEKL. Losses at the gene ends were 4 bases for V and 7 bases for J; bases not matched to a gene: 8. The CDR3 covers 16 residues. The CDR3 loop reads CASSLSSGGARNEQFF. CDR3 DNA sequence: TGCGCCAGCAGCCTTTCTAGCGGGGGGGCGAGAAATGAGCAGTTCTTC.

Here the CDR3 DNA reads TGTGCCAGTAGTATTGAGGGGCCAAACAGAAACACCGGGGAGCTGTTTTTT. It is translated as CASSIEGPNRNTGELFF. The chain uses TRBV19 and TRBJ2-2; D tentatively reads TRBD1 or TRBD2 (5 bases each). The V end was cut by 3 bases, the J end by 2 bases, with 16 bases between. CDR3 length: 17 residues. Germline V gene sequence: CDR1 LNHDA, CDR2 SQIVND (reference sequence).

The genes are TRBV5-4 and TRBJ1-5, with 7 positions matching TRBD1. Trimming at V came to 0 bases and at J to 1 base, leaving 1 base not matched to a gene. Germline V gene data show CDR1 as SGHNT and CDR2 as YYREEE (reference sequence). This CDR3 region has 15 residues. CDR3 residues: CASSLGQGSNQPQHF. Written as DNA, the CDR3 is TGTGCCAGCAGCTTGGGACAGGGCAGCAATCAGCCCCAGCATTTT.

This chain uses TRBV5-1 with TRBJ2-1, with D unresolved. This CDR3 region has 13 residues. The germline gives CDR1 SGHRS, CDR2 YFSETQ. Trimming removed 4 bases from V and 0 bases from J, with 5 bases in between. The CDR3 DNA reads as TGCGCCAGCAGCATCGTCTCCTACAATGAGCAGTTCTTC. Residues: CASSIVSYNEQFF. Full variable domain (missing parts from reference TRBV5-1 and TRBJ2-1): KAGVTQTPRYLIKTRGQQVTLSCSPISGHRSVSWYQQTPGQGLQFLFEYFSETQRNKGNFPGRFSGRQFSNSRSEMNVSTLELGDSALYLCASSIVSYNEQFFGPGTRLTVL.

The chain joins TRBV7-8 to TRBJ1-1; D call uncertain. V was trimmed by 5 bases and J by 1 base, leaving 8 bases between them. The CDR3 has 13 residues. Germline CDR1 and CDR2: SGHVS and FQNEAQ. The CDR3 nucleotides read TGTGCCAGCAGCGTACGCGGGAACACTGAAGCTTTCTTT. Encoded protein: CASSVRGNTEAFF.

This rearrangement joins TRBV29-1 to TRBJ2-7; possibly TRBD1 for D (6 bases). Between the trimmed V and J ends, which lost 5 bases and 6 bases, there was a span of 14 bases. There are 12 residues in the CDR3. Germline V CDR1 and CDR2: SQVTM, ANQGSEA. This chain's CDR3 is CSVPRGSGEQYF. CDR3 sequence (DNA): TGCAGCGTTCCTAGGGGGTCTGGCGAGCAGTACTTC.

The CDR3 reads CASSLASVDGELFF. CDR3 DNA: TGTGCCAGCAGCTTGGCGAGTGTTGACGGGGAGCTGTTTTTT. This chain uses TRBV5-4 with TRBJ2-2; D gene ambiguous. CDR3 length: 14 amino acids. Per the germline V gene, CDR1 is SGHNT and CDR2 is YYREEE (reference sequence). Trimming removed 0 bases from V and 7 bases from J, with 10 bases in between.

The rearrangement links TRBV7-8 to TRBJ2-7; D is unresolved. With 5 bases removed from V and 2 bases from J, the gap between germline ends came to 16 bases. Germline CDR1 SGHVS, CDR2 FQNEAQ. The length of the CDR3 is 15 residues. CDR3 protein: CASSPAVRITYEQYF. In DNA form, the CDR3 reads TGTGCCAGCAGCCCCGCCGTGCGGATTACCTACGAGCAGTACTTC.

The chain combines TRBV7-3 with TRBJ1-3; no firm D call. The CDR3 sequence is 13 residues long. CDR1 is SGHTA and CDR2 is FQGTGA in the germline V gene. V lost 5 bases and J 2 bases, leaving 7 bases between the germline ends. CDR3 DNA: TGTGCCAGCAGCACACTCACTGGAAACACCATATATTTT. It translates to CASSTLTGNTIYF.

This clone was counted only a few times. The CDR3 loop reads CASSYDEQYF. The CDR3 region has the DNA TGTGCCAGCAGTTACGACGAGCAGTACTTC. This chain connects TRBV28 to TRBJ2-7, with D hard to call. Germline assignment: CDR1 MDHEN and CDR2 SYDVKM. The CDR3 contains 10 residues. V lost 4 bases and J lost 5, with 3 bases in between.

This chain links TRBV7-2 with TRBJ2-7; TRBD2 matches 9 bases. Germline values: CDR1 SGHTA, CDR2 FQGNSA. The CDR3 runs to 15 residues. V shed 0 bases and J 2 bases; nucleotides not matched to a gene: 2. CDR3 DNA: TGTGCCAGCAGCTTAGCGGCGGGAGGGCCCTACGAGCAGTACTTC. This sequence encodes CASSLAAGGPYEQYF.

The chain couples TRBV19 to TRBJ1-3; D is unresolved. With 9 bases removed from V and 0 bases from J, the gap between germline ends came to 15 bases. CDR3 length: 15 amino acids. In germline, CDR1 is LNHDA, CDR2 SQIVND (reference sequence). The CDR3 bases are TGTGCCAGCCGTGGAGGAGCCTTCTCTGGAAACACCATATATTTT. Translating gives CASRGGAFSGNTIYF.

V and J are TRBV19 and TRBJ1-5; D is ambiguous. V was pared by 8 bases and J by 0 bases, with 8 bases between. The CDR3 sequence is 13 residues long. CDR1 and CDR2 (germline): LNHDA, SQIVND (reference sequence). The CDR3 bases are TGTGCCAGTTCCGGACCTAGCAATCAGCCCCAGCATTTT. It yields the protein CASSGPSNQPQHF.